Listed here are 16 T cell receptor beta chains from one sample, sequenced in a study of control samples from healthy donors and cancer patients (TCRdb year 2020). Receptors were amplified or captured by the immunoSEQ multiplex PCR assay. What TCRdb holds here is the immuneACCESS table cut down to in-frame rearrangements. Part of the clones is not present; checked against another copy, under half of the missing clones reflect an unresolved V gene, and the others are unexplained. A total of 130,000 to 150,000 clones appear in this sample, more than 90% of them only once. The ten largest clones capture about 10% of the sample. The specimen sequenced was blood. The receptors derive from a man aged 30-40 years in good health.

The chain joins TRBV21-1 to TRBJ2-2. TRBV21-1 constitutes a pseudogene. This CDR3 is 19 amino acids long. The chain's CDR3 is CASSTTPGGQGARAGELFF. The CDR3 DNA follows: TGTGCCAGCAGCACCACCCCGGGGGGGCAGGGGGCCAGGGCCGGGGAGCTGTTTTTT.

The genes are TRBV6-5 and TRBJ1-2; D perhaps matches TRBD1 (5 bases). This CDR3 spans 12 amino acids. Deletions cut 7 bases from V and 5 bases from J, with 11 bases between. CDR1 is MNHEY, CDR2 SVGAGI, per germline. The CDR3 protein is CASTAGGYGYTF. The CDR3 DNA is TGTGCCAGCACTGCGGGGGGGTATGGCTACACCTTC.

The V and J genes are TRBV29-1 and TRBJ2-1, with a tentative D call TRBD2 (6 bases). The germline V gene encodes CDR1 SQVTM and CDR2 ANQGSEA. Trimming stripped 4 bases from V and 4 bases from J, with 8 bases between. The CDR3 extends over 12 amino acids. The CDR3 spells CSVGGKYNEQFF. In DNA, the CDR3 is TGCAGCGTTGGCGGGAAATACAATGAGCAGTTCTTC.

The rearrangement joins TRBV28 to TRBJ2-1; maybe TRBD2 (6 bases). This CDR3 spans 16 amino acids. Trimming took 2 bases from V and 3 from J, leaving 14 bases between them. The germline CDR1 and CDR2 sequences are MDHEN and SYDVKM. The CDR3 DNA sequence: TGTGCCAGCAGTTTAGGCGGGGACCGATACTACAATGAGCAGTTCTTC. Its protein product is CASSLGGDRYYNEQFF. Full variable domain (remainder filled in from reference TRBV28 and TRBJ2-1): DVKVTQSSRYLVKRTGEKVFLECVQDMDHENMFWYRQDPGLGLRLIYFSYDVKMKEKGDIPEGYSVSREKKERFSLILESASTNQTSMYLCASSLGGDRYYNEQFFGPGTRLTVL.

V and J are TRBV29-1 and TRBJ1-1; D is unclear. Germline V lookup: CDR1 SQVTM, CDR2 ANQGSEA. Trimming removed 5 bases from V and 7 bases from J, with 11 bases in between. There are 11 residues in the CDR3. The CDR3 DNA reads TGCAGCGTTCGCCTAGAGGGTGAAGCTTTCTTT. Encoded protein: CSVRLEGEAFF.

This clone was detected once. The chain links TRBV7-8 to TRBJ2-7; no definite D call. CDR1 and CDR2 (germline): SGHVS, FQNEAQ. The V gene lost 5 bases and the J gene lost 3 bases, with 14 bases spanning the gap. The CDR3 length is 14 residues. The CDR3 reads CASSPTPRYYEQYF. As DNA, the CDR3 is TGTGCCAGCAGCCCGACACCTCGTTACTACGAGCAGTACTTC.

V is TRBV27 and J is TRBJ2-7; 11 nucleotides line up with TRBD2. In germline, CDR1 is MNHEY, CDR2 SMNVEV (reference sequence). The junction had 11 bases not matched to a gene; V was cut back by 0 bases and J by 1 base. This CDR3 has 19 residues. CDR3 in amino acids: CASSLSFGASGRRSYEQYF. The CDR3 nucleotides are TGTGCCAGCAGTTTATCCTTCGGGGCTAGCGGGAGGAGATCCTACGAGCAGTACTTC.

The chain is built from TRBV6-2 or TRBV6-3 and TRBJ1-1, with a tentative D call TRBD1 (6 bases). Germline loops: CDR1 MNHEY, CDR2 SVGEGT. Trimming removed 0 bases from V and 1 base from J, with 9 bases in between. The CDR3 is 15 residues long. The CDR3 spells CASSYSRGENTEAFF. In nucleotides, the CDR3 is TGTGCCAGCAGTTACTCGAGGGGGGAGAACACTGAAGCTTTCTTT.

The V and J genes are TRBV5-6 and TRBJ2-1; a weak D match, TRBD2 (6 bases). The CDR3 consists of 19 residues. V lost 0 bases and J lost 0, with 19 bases in between. The germline V gene has CDR1 SGHDT and CDR2 YYEEEE. Written as DNA, the CDR3 is TGTGCCAGCAGCTTGGTAGCAGCGGAGGGGTTTAGCTCCTACAATGAGCAGTTCTTC. Amino acids: CASSLVAAEGFSSYNEQFF.

This chain uses TRBV28 with TRBJ2-1; 9 positions agree with TRBD1. Germline V lookup: CDR1 MDHEN, CDR2 SYDVKM. CDR3 length: 16 residues. Unmatched junction bases numbered 14, after V lost 7 bases and J lost 7 bases. CDR3 DNA: TGTGCCAGCATCCTCCGAGGGGGACAGGGTCGAAATGAGCAGTTCTTC. It is translated as CASILRGGQGRNEQFF.

V gene TRBV20-1 combines with J gene TRBJ2-7, with 8 bases fitting TRBD1. The V and J ends lost 3 bases and 6 bases, in that order; junction bases with no gene match: 7. Germline V gene sequence: CDR1 DFQATT, CDR2 SNEGSKA (reference sequence). This CDR3 is 13 amino acids long. In nucleotides, the CDR3 is TGCAGTGCTAGTTTCCCAGGGGGCTCCGAGCAGTACTTC. Its translation: CSASFPGGSEQYF.

The chain uses TRBV6-2 or TRBV6-3 and TRBJ1-2, with TRBD1 as a possible D gene (6 bases). This CDR3 region has 12 residues. V gave up 4 bases and J gave up 6 bases, with 9 bases separating them. Looked up from germline, CDR1 is MNHEY and CDR2 is SVGEGT. CDR3 bases: TGTGCCAGCAGTTCACAGGGCCATGGCTACACCTTC. It encodes CASSSQGHGYTF.

The chain has TRBV15 and TRBJ2-1, with D uncertain. The CDR3 totals 14 residues. Germline assignment: CDR1 LNHNV and CDR2 YYDKDF (reference sequence). The ends were cut back, 0 bases at V and 4 bases at J, with 7 bases in the middle. CDR3 sequence reads: CATSRDNQYNEQFF. The CDR3 region has the DNA TGTGCCACCAGCAGAGATAACCAGTACAATGAGCAGTTCTTC.

The chain joins TRBV28 to TRBJ1-1, with 7 bases aligning to TRBD1. Germline trimming cut 7 bases from V and 4 bases from J; bases unmatched to any gene: 9. The CDR3 loop spans 14 amino acids. Germline V CDR1 and CDR2: MDHEN, SYDVKM. The CDR3 nucleotides are TGTGCCAGCATCAGGGGGGGATCGATCACTGAAGCTTTCTTT. This sequence encodes CASIRGGSITEAFF.

This chain joins TRBV24-1 and TRBJ2-2, with no clear D. The CDR3 is made up of 13 amino acids. Trimming cost V 3 bases and J 6 bases, with 7 bases left between them. CDR1 is KGHDR and CDR2 is SFDVKD in the germline V gene. Written as DNA, the CDR3 is TGTGCCACCAGTGATGTCCCGGCCGGGGAGCTGTTTTTT. Amino acids: CATSDVPAGELFF.

The chain links TRBV9 to TRBJ2-4, with TRBD2 matching 10 bases. CDR1 is SGDLS and CDR2 is YYNGEE in the germline V gene. There are 16 residues in the CDR3. The V gene end was trimmed by 4 bases and the J gene end by 5 bases; junction bases not matched to a gene: 9. CDR3 region: CASSSSRTSGENIQYF. CDR3 in DNA: TGTGCCAGCAGCTCTAGTCGGACTAGCGGAGAAAACATTCAGTACTTC.